Listed below are T cell receptor beta chains from one sample, sequenced in a study of regulatory T cells in long-lasting Graves disease. TCRdb itself ran the multiplex PCR reads through MiXCR, one entry per CDR3 protein. This table has 360,000 or so distinct CDR3 sequences, around 23% appearing once. The sample consisted of peripheral blood mononuclear cells (PBMCs), taken when the disease was refractory, from a patient treated with antithyroid drugs. The receptors derive from a woman in her thirties or forties with Graves disease. Both conserved end residues are part of each CDR3. Fields, in order: CDR3 protein, CDR3 DNA, D gene, J gene, V gene, clone size. A D gene is named only where the DNA matches it firmly. A row's size may be missing; if present it is once, few, many or a size class.

cdr3_aa: CASSPAFGGNYGYTF; cdr3_nt: TGTGCCAGCAGCCCGGCGTTTGGGGGAAACTATGGCTACACCTTC; d_call: -; j_call: TRBJ1-2; v_call: TRBV14; clone_size: -
cdr3_aa: CASRGAENIQYF; cdr3_nt: TGTGCCAGCAGGGGAGCGGAAAACATTCAGTACTTC; d_call: -; j_call: TRBJ2-4; v_call: TRBV12-3/TRBV12-4; clone_size: many
cdr3_aa: CSATGTIHEQYF; cdr3_nt: TGCAGTGCAACCGGGACAATCCACGAGCAGTACTTC; d_call: -; j_call: TRBJ2-7; v_call: TRBV20-1; clone_size: -
cdr3_aa: CASSLGVGAWGSNQPQHF; cdr3_nt: TGTGCCAGCAGCTTAGGGGTGGGAGCGTGGGGTAGCAATCAGCCCCAGCATTTT; d_call: -; j_call: TRBJ1-5; v_call: TRBV7-2; clone_size: -
cdr3_aa: CASSYSLKAQPQHF; cdr3_nt: TGTGCCAGCAGTTACTCGCTCAAAGCTCAGCCCCAGCATTTT; d_call: -; j_call: TRBJ1-5; v_call: TRBV6-5; clone_size: many
cdr3_aa: CASSLVSTQETQYF; cdr3_nt: TGCGCCAGCAGCTTGGTATCTACTCAAGAGACCCAGTACTTC; d_call: -; j_call: TRBJ2-5; v_call: TRBV5-1; clone_size: -
cdr3_aa: CASSFRTKGNEKLFF; cdr3_nt: TGTGCCAGCAGTTTCAGAACGAAGGGTAATGAAAAACTGTTTTTT; d_call: -; j_call: TRBJ1-4; v_call: TRBV27; clone_size: many
cdr3_aa: CSASRDRGNSPLHF; cdr3_nt: TGCAGTGCTAGTCGGGATAGGGGCAATTCACCCCTCCACTTT; d_call: -; j_call: TRBJ1-6; v_call: TRBV20-1; clone_size: -
cdr3_aa: CASSQGVKTGELFF; cdr3_nt: TGTGCCAGCAGCCAAGGAGTTAAGACCGGGGAGCTGTTTTTT; d_call: -; j_call: TRBJ2-2; v_call: TRBV3-1; clone_size: few
cdr3_aa: CASSRNIQETQYF; cdr3_nt: TGTGCCAGCAGCCGGAATATCCAAGAGACCCAGTACTTC; d_call: -; j_call: TRBJ2-5; v_call: TRBV9; clone_size: few
cdr3_aa: CASSQFPQAGKEKLFF; cdr3_nt: TGTGCCAGCAGCCAATTCCCTCAGGCGGGGAAAGAAAAACTGTTTTTT; d_call: -; j_call: TRBJ1-4; v_call: TRBV14; clone_size: many
cdr3_aa: CASSLGIGGIGQPQHF; cdr3_nt: TGTGCCAGCAGCTTAGGAATCGGTGGAATCGGTCAGCCCCAGCATTTT; d_call: -; j_call: TRBJ1-5; v_call: TRBV7-2; clone_size: -
cdr3_aa: CASGTSTDTQYF; cdr3_nt: TGTGCCAGCGGGACTAGCACAGATACGCAGTATTTT; d_call: -; j_call: TRBJ2-3; v_call: TRBV2; clone_size: -
cdr3_aa: CASSSTAGGKAFF; cdr3_nt: TGTGCCAGCAGTTCTACGGCGGGGGGCAAGGCTTTCTTT; d_call: -; j_call: TRBJ1-1; v_call: TRBV6-2/TRBV6-3; clone_size: few
cdr3_aa: CASRRPTGNTGELFF; cdr3_nt: TGTGCCAGCAGGAGACCGACAGGAAACACCGGGGAGCTGTTTTTT; d_call: -; j_call: TRBJ2-2; v_call: TRBV7-9; clone_size: few
cdr3_aa: CACRRMNTEAFF; cdr3_nt: TGTGCCTGCCGACGGATGAACACTGAAGCTTTCTTT; d_call: -; j_call: TRBJ1-1; v_call: TRBV30; clone_size: -
cdr3_aa: CSAGRQGLYEQYF; cdr3_nt: TGCAGTGCTGGTCGGCAGGGACTCTACGAGCAGTACTTC; d_call: -; j_call: TRBJ2-7; v_call: TRBV20-1; clone_size: -
cdr3_aa: CASSPDASAEWGIQYF; cdr3_nt: TGTGCCAGCAGCCCGGACGCTAGCGCCGAGTGGGGGATTCAGTACTTC; d_call: -; j_call: TRBJ2-4; v_call: TRBV7-8; clone_size: -
cdr3_aa: CASSRDTGHGYTF; cdr3_nt: TGTGCCAGCAGCCGAGATACCGGCCATGGCTACACCTTC; d_call: -; j_call: TRBJ1-2; v_call: TRBV3-1; clone_size: few
cdr3_aa: CSARGRENSPLHF; cdr3_nt: TGCAGTGCTAGGGGCCGGGAAAATTCACCCCTCCACTTT; d_call: -; j_call: TRBJ1-6; v_call: TRBV20-1; clone_size: -
cdr3_aa: CSARLFNSPLHF; cdr3_nt: TGCAGTGCTAGGCTTTTTAATTCACCCCTCCACTTT; d_call: -; j_call: TRBJ1-6; v_call: TRBV20-1; clone_size: once
cdr3_aa: CASSRLGLAGAHEQYF; cdr3_nt: TGTGCCAGCAGTCGCCTCGGACTAGCGGGAGCCCACGAGCAGTACTTC; d_call: TRBD2; j_call: TRBJ2-7; v_call: TRBV12-3/TRBV12-4; clone_size: many
cdr3_aa: CSVELGLAGVYEQYF; cdr3_nt: TGCAGCGTTGAATTGGGACTAGCGGGAGTATACGAGCAGTACTTC; d_call: TRBD2; j_call: TRBJ2-7; v_call: TRBV29-1; clone_size: -
cdr3_aa: CSASSVRTSGSSADTQYF; cdr3_nt: TGCAGTGCTAGTTCAGTGAGGACTAGCGGGAGCTCCGCAGATACGCAGTATTTT; d_call: TRBD2; j_call: TRBJ2-3; v_call: TRBV20-1; clone_size: -
cdr3_aa: CASSLDRPVAKNIQYF; cdr3_nt: TGTGCCAGCAGTTTAGACAGGCCAGTAGCCAAAAACATTCAGTACTTC; d_call: -; j_call: TRBJ2-4; v_call: TRBV28; clone_size: many
cdr3_aa: CASSLVGGSPLHF; cdr3_nt: TGTGCCAGCAGCTTAGTAGGGGGTTCACCCCTCCACTTT; d_call: -; j_call: TRBJ1-6; v_call: TRBV5-6; clone_size: -
cdr3_aa: CASRHFNQPQHF; cdr3_nt: TGTGCCAGCAGGCATTTCAATCAGCCCCAGCATTTT; d_call: -; j_call: TRBJ1-5; v_call: TRBV2; clone_size: once
cdr3_aa: CSVEVVYNEQFF; cdr3_nt: TGCAGCGTTGAAGTGGTCTACAATGAGCAGTTCTTC; d_call: -; j_call: TRBJ2-1; v_call: TRBV29-1; clone_size: few
cdr3_aa: CASSLIAGAQETQYF; cdr3_nt: TGCGCCAGCAGCCTAATAGCGGGAGCACAAGAGACCCAGTACTTC; d_call: TRBD2; j_call: TRBJ2-5; v_call: TRBV4-1; clone_size: few
cdr3_aa: CASSWTEAYEQYF; cdr3_nt: TGTGCCAGCAGCTGGACAGAGGCCTACGAGCAGTACTTC; d_call: -; j_call: TRBJ2-7; v_call: TRBV11-2; clone_size: many
cdr3_aa: CASSLASNTGELFF; cdr3_nt: TGTGCCAGTAGTTTGGCGTCGAACACCGGGGAGCTGTTTTTT; d_call: -; j_call: TRBJ2-2; v_call: TRBV19; clone_size: many
cdr3_aa: CAISGTPGRMNTEAFF; cdr3_nt: TGTGCCATCAGCGGGACACCGGGAAGAATGAACACTGAAGCTTTCTTT; d_call: -; j_call: TRBJ1-1; v_call: TRBV10-3; clone_size: many
cdr3_aa: CASSVTTYEQYF; cdr3_nt: TGTGCCAGCAGTGTAACTACCTACGAGCAGTACTTC; d_call: -; j_call: TRBJ2-7; v_call: TRBV28; clone_size: few
cdr3_aa: CASSSTGFSYEQYF; cdr3_nt: TGTGCCAGCAGCTCAACAGGGTTCTCCTACGAGCAGTACTTC; d_call: -; j_call: TRBJ2-7; v_call: TRBV13; clone_size: many
cdr3_aa: CASSEARKGATGELFF; cdr3_nt: TGTGCCAGCAGTGAAGCGCGGAAGGGGGCCACCGGGGAGCTGTTTTTT; d_call: TRBD1; j_call: TRBJ2-2; v_call: TRBV2; clone_size: many
cdr3_aa: CASSLGQVGLWDTQYF; cdr3_nt: TGTGCCAGCAGCTTAGGGCAGGTCGGGCTATGGGATACGCAGTATTTT; d_call: -; j_call: TRBJ2-3; v_call: TRBV7-2; clone_size: -
cdr3_aa: CASSYDRGGPEKLFF; cdr3_nt: TGTGCCAGCAGTTACGACAGGGGCGGTCCAGAAAAACTGTTTTTT; d_call: TRBD1; j_call: TRBJ1-4; v_call: TRBV6-5; clone_size: -
cdr3_aa: CASRKGLADQTGQYF; cdr3_nt: TGTGCCAGCAGGAAGGGACTAGCGGATCAAACGGGTCAGTACTTC; d_call: TRBD2; j_call: TRBJ2-4; v_call: TRBV28; clone_size: many
cdr3_aa: CAWIKPGQGMETQYF; cdr3_nt: TGTGCCTGGATTAAACCGGGACAGGGGATGGAGACCCAGTACTTC; d_call: TRBD1; j_call: TRBJ2-5; v_call: TRBV30; clone_size: once
cdr3_aa: CSVGGSPSGNTIYF; cdr3_nt: TGCAGCGTTGGAGGCAGTCCCTCTGGAAACACCATATATTTT; d_call: -; j_call: TRBJ1-3; v_call: TRBV29-1; clone_size: -
cdr3_aa: CASSETGGFRETQYF; cdr3_nt: TGTGCCAGCAGCGAGACAGGGGGATTCCGAGAGACCCAGTACTTC; d_call: TRBD1; j_call: TRBJ2-5; v_call: TRBV9; clone_size: few
cdr3_aa: CASSLAGYNSPLHF; cdr3_nt: TGTGCCAGCAGTTTGGCAGGGTATAATTCACCCCTCCACTTT; d_call: -; j_call: TRBJ1-6; v_call: TRBV12-3/TRBV12-4; clone_size: many
cdr3_aa: CASSQGTGTEAFF; cdr3_nt: TGCGCCAGCAGCCAAGGGACAGGCACTGAAGCTTTCTTT; d_call: TRBD1; j_call: TRBJ1-1; v_call: TRBV4-1; clone_size: few
cdr3_aa: CASNRGLDGELFF; cdr3_nt: TGTGCCAGTAACAGGGGGTTAGACGGGGAGCTGTTTTTT; d_call: TRBD1; j_call: TRBJ2-2; v_call: TRBV19; clone_size: few
cdr3_aa: CSARDMRFYNEQFF; cdr3_nt: TGCAGTGCTAGAGATATGCGGTTTTACAATGAGCAGTTCTTC; d_call: -; j_call: TRBJ2-1; v_call: TRBV20-1; clone_size: -
cdr3_aa: CASSSRDRFPYEQYF; cdr3_nt: TGTGCCAGCAGTTCCCGGGACAGGTTCCCCTACGAGCAGTACTTC; d_call: TRBD1; j_call: TRBJ2-7; v_call: TRBV28; clone_size: many
cdr3_aa: CASRGTGIQPQHF; cdr3_nt: TGTGCCAGCAGGGGGACAGGGATTCAGCCCCAGCATTTT; d_call: TRBD1; j_call: TRBJ1-5; v_call: TRBV12-3/TRBV12-4; clone_size: many
cdr3_aa: CASSKRGDLNQPQHF; cdr3_nt: TGTGCCAGCAGCAAACGTGGGGACCTCAATCAGCCCCAGCATTTT; d_call: -; j_call: TRBJ1-5; v_call: TRBV7-8; clone_size: many
cdr3_aa: CSAKTDRGADEQYF; cdr3_nt: TGCAGTGCTAAGACGGACAGGGGCGCCGACGAGCAGTACTTC; d_call: TRBD1; j_call: TRBJ2-7; v_call: TRBV20-1; clone_size: -
cdr3_aa: CSAVALYNEQFF; cdr3_nt: TGCAGTGCTGTGGCCCTGTACAATGAGCAGTTCTTC; d_call: -; j_call: TRBJ2-1; v_call: TRBV20-1; clone_size: few